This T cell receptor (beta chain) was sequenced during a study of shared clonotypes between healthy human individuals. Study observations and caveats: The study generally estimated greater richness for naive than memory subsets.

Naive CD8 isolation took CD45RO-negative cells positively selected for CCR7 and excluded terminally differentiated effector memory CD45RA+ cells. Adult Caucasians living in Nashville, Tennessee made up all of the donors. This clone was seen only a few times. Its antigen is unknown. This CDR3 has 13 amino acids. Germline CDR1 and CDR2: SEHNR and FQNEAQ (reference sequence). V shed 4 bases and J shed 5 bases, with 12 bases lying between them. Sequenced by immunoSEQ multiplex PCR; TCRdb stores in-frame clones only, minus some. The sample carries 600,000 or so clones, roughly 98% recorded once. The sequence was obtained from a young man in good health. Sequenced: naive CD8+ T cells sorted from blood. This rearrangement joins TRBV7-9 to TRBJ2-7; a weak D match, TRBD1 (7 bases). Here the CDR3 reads CASSWTGGDEQYF. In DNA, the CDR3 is TGTGCCAGCAGCTGGACAGGCGGGGACGAGCAGTACTTC.